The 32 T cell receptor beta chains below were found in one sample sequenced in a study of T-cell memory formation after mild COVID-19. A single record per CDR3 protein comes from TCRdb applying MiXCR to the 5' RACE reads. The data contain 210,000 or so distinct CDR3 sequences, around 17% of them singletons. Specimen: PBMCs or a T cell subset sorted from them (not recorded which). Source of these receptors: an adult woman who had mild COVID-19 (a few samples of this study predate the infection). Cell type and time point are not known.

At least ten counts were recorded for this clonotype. The CDR3 sequence is CASSLRGDSYNEQFF. CDR3 nucleotides: TGTGCCAGCAGCTTACGGGGAGACTCCTACAATGAGCAGTTCTTC. The V gene is TRBV7-8, the J gene TRBJ2-1; possibly TRBD2 for D (5 bases). Between the trimmed V and J ends, which lost 2 bases and 0 bases, there was a span of 8 bases. This CDR3 comprises 15 residues. Germline assignment: CDR1 SGHVS and CDR2 FQNEAQ.

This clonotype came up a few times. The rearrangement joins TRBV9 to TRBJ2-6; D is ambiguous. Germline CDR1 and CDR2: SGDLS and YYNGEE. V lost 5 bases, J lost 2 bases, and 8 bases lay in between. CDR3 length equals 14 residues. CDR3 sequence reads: CASSEVAGANVLTF. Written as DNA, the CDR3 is TGTGCCAGCAGTGAGGTAGCTGGGGCCAACGTCCTGACTTTC.

The CDR3 coding sequence is TGCAGTGCTGGGACAGGGGCAGTCAAAAACATTCAGTACTTC. Its protein product is CSAGTGAVKNIQYF. The chain links TRBV20-1 to TRBJ2-4, with 10 bases that match TRBD1. The germline CDR1 and CDR2 sequences are DFQATT and SNEGSKA (reference sequence). With V trimmed by 5 bases and J by 3 bases, 4 bases remained unmatched. The CDR3 length is 14 residues.

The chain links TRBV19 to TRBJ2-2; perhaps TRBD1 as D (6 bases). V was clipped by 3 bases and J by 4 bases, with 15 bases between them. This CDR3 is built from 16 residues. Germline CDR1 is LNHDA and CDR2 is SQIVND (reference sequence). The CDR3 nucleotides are TGTGCCAGTAGTATCCAAGCAGGGGTCAGCACCGGGGAGCTGTTTTTT. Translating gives CASSIQAGVSTGELFF.

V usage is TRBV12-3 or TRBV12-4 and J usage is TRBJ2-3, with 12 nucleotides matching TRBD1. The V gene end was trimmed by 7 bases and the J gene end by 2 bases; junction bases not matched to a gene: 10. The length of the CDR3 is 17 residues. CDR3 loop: CASTRDRGLLATDTQYF. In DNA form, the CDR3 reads TGTGCCAGCACCCGGGACAGGGGGCTCTTAGCCACAGATACGCAGTATTTT.

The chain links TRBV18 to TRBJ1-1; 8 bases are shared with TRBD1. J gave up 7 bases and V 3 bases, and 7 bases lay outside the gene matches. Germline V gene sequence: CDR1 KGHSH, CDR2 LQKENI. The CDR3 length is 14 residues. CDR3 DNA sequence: TGTGCCAGCTCACCTTTTGACAGGGGAGGTGAAGCTTTCTTT. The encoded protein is CASSPFDRGGEAFF.

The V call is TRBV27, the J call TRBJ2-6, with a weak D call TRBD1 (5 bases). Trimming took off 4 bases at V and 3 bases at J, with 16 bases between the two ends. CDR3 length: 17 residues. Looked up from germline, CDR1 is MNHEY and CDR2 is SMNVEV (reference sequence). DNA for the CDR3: TGTGCCAGCAGTTCGTCCCCCAGGGCAAGTGGGGCCAACGTCCTGACTTTC. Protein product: CASSSSPRASGANVLTF.

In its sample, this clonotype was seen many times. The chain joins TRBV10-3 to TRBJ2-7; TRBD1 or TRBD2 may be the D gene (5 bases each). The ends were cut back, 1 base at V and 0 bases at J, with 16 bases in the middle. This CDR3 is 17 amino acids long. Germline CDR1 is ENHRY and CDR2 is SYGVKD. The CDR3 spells CAISEWWDQVGSYEQYF. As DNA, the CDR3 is TGTGCCATCAGTGAGTGGTGGGACCAGGTGGGCTCCTACGAGCAGTACTTC.

The CDR3 sequence: CASSLGSTRGADTQYF. The CDR3 bases are TGCGCCAGCAGCTTGGGGTCTACCCGGGGGGCAGATACGCAGTATTTT. The V and J genes are TRBV5-1 and TRBJ2-3; 7 bases fit TRBD2. The CDR3 loop spans 16 amino acids. CDR1 is SGHRS, CDR2 YFSETQ, per germline. Trimming removed 0 bases from V and 4 bases from J; junction bases left unmatched: 8.

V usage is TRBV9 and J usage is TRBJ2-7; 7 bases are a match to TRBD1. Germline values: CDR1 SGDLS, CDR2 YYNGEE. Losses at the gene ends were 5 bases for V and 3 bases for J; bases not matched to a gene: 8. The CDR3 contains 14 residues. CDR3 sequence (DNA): TGTGCCAGCAGTCCCTCGGGACAGTTCTACGAGCAGTACTTC. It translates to CASSPSGQFYEQYF.

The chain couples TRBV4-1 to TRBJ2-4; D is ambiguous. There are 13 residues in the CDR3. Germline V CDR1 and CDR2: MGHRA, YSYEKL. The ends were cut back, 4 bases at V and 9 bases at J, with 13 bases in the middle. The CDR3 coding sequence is TGCGCCAGCAGCCGAAGTTCCGAAGGCATTCAGTACTTC. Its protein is CASSRSSEGIQYF.

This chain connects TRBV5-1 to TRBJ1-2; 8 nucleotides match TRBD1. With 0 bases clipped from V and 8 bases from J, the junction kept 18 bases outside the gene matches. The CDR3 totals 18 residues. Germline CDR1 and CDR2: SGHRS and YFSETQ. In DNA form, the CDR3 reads TGCGCCAGCAGCTTGGGGGGGACAGGTATTGGGCTGGTGAGCGGCTACACCTTC. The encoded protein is CASSLGGTGIGLVSGYTF.

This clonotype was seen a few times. CDR3 residues: CASSEGTVGNTEAFF. The DNA for the CDR3 is TGTGCCAGCAGCGAGGGGACAGTTGGGAACACTGAAGCTTTCTTT. This chain uses TRBV9 with TRBJ1-1, with 7 bases aligning to TRBD1. Per germline, CDR1 SGDLS and CDR2 YYNGEE. The CDR3 runs to 15 residues. Unmatched junction bases numbered 6, after V lost 3 bases and J lost 1 base.

The CDR3 sequence: CASSQLSQETQYF. Written as DNA, the CDR3 is TGTGCCAGCAGCCAACTCTCCCAAGAGACCCAGTACTTC. This chain connects TRBV7-3 to TRBJ2-5, with D hard to call. Germline-derived CDR1 and CDR2 are SGHTA and FQGTGA. V lost 5 bases, J lost 1 base, and 8 bases lay in between. This CDR3 spans 13 amino acids.

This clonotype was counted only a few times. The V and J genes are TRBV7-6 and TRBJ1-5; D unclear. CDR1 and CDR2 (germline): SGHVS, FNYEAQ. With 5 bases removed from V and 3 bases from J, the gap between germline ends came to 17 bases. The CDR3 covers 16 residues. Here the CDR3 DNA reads TGTGCCAGCAGCCCCGGGCCGGGGAGGGACAATCAGCCCCAGCATTTT. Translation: CASSPGPGRDNQPQHF.

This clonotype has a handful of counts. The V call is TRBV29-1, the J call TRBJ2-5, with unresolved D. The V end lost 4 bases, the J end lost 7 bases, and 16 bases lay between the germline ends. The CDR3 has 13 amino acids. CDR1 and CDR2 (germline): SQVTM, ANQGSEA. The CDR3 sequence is CSVGDPFDGTQYF. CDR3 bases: TGCAGCGTTGGGGATCCTTTTGATGGGACCCAGTACTTC.

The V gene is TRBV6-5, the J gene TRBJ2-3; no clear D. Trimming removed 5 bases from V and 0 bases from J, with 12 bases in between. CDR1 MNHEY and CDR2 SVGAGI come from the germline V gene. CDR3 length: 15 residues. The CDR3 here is CASSNSEISTDTQYF. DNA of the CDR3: TGTGCCAGCAGTAATTCAGAAATTAGCACAGATACGCAGTATTTT.

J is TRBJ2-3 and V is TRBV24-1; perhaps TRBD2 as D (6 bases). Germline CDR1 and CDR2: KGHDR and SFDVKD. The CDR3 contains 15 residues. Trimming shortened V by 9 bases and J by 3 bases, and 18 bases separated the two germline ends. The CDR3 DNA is TGTGCCACCGACTCCGGGGGAGCGGGTACAGATACGCAGTATTTT. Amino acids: CATDSGGAGTDTQYF.

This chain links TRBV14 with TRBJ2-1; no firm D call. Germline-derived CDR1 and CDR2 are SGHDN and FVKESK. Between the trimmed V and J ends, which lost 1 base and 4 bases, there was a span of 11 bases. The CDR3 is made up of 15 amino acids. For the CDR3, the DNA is TGTGCCAGCAGCCAAGCTCTCCGGCGGTACAATGAGCAGTTCTTC. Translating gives CASSQALRRYNEQFF.

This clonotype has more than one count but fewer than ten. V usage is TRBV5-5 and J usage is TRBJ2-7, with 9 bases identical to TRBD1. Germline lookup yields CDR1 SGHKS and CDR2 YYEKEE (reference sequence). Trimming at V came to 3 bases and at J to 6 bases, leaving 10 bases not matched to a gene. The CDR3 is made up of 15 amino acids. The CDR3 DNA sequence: TGTGCCAGCAGCTCGCCGGGACAGGGTTCAGCCGAGCAGTACTTC. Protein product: CASSSPGQGSAEQYF. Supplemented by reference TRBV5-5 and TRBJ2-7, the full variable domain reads DAGVTQSPTHLIKTRGQQVTLRCSPISGHKSVSWYQQVLGQGPQFIFQYYEKEERGRGNFPDRFSARQFPNYSSELNVNALLLGDSALYLCASSSPGQGSAEQYFGPGTRLTVT.

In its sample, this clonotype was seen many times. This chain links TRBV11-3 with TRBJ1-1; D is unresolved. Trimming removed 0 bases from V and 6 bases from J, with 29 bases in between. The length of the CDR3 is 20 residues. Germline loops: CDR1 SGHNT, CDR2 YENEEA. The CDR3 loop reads CASSLDPLGILQRSHSEAFF. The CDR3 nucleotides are TGTGCCAGCAGCTTAGATCCATTAGGTATTTTACAGCGGAGTCATTCTGAAGCTTTCTTT. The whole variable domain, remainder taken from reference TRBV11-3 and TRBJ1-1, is EAGVVQSPRYKIIEKKQPVAFWCNPISGHNTLYWYLQNLGQGPELLIRYENEEAVDDSQLPKDRFSAERLKGVDSTLKIQPAELGDSAVYLCASSLDPLGILQRSHSEAFFGQGTRLTVV.

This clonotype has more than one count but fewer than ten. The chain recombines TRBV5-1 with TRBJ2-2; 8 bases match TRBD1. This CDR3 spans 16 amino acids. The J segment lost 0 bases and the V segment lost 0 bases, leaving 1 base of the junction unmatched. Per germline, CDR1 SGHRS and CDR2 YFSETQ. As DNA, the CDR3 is TGCGCCAGCAGCTTGGAGGGACAGGCGAACACCGGGGAGCTGTTTTTT. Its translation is CASSLEGQANTGELFF.

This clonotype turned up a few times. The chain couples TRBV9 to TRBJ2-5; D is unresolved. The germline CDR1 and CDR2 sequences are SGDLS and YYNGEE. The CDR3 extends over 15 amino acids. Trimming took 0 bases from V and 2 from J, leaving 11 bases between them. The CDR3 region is CASSVAGLVQETQYF. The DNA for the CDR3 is TGTGCCAGCAGCGTAGCCGGGCTAGTTCAAGAGACCCAGTACTTC.

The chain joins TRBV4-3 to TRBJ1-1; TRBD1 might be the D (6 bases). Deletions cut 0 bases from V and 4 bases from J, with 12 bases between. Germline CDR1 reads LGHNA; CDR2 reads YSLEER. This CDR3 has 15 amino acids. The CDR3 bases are TGCGCCAGCAGCCAAGAATCGAGGGGGGGCACTGAAGCTTTCTTT. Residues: CASSQESRGGTEAFF.

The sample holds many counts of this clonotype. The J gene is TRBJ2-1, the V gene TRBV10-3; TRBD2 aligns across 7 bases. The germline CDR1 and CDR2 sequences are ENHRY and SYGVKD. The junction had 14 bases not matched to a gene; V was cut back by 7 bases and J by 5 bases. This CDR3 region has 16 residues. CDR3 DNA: TGTGCCATCACCCGAGGGTTCACGGGGGGAAACAATGAGCAGTTCTTC. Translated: CAITRGFTGGNNEQFF.

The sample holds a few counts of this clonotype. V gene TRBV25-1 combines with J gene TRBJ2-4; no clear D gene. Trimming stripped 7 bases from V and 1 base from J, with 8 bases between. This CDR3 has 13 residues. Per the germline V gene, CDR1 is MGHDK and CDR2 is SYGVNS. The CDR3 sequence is CASKGRAKNIQYF. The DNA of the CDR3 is TGTGCCAGCAAAGGTCGGGCCAAAAACATTCAGTACTTC.

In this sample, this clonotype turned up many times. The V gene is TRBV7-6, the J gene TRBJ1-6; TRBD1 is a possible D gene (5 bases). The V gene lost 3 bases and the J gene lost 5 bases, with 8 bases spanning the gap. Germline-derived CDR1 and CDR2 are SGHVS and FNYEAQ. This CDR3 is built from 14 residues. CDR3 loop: CASSFGTDNSPLHF. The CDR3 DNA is TGTGCCAGCAGCTTTGGGACGGATAATTCACCCCTCCACTTT. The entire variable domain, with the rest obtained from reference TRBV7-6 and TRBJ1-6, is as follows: GAGVSQSPRYKVTKRGQDVALRCDPISGHVSLYWYRQALGQGPEFLTYFNYEAQQDKSGLPNDRFSAERPEGSISTLTIQRTEQRDSAMYRCASSFGTDNSPLHFGNGTRLTVT.

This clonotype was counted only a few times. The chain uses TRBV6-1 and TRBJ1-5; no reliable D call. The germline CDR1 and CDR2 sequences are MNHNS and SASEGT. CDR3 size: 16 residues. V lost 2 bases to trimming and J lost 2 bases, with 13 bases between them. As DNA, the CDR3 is TGTGCCAGCAGTGAAAGGCGGTCCGGGGGCAATCAGCCCCAGCATTTT. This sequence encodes CASSERRSGGNQPQHF.

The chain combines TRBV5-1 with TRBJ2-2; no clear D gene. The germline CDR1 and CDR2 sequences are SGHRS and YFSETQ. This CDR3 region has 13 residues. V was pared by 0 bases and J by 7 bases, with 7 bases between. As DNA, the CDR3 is TGCGCCAGCAGCTTGGAGCGAATCGGGGAGCTGTTTTTT. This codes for CASSLERIGELFF.

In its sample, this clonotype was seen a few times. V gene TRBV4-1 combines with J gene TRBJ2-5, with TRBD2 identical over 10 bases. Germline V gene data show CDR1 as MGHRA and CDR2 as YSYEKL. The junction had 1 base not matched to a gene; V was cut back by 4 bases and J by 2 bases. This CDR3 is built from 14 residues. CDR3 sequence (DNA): TGCGCCAGCAGCCTACTAGCGGGGCAAGAGACCCAGTACTTC. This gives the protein CASSLLAGQETQYF.

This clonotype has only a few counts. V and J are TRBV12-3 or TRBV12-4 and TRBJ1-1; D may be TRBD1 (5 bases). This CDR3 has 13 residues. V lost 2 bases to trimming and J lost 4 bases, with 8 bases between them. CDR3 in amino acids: CASSLNGATEAFF. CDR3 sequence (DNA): TGTGCCAGCAGTTTAAACGGGGCCACTGAAGCTTTCTTT.

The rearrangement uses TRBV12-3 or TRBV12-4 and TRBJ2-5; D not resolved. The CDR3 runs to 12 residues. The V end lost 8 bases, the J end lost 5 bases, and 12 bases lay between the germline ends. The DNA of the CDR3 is TGTGCCAGCGCGCAAGGTCGGGAGACCCAGTACTTC. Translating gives CASAQGRETQYF.